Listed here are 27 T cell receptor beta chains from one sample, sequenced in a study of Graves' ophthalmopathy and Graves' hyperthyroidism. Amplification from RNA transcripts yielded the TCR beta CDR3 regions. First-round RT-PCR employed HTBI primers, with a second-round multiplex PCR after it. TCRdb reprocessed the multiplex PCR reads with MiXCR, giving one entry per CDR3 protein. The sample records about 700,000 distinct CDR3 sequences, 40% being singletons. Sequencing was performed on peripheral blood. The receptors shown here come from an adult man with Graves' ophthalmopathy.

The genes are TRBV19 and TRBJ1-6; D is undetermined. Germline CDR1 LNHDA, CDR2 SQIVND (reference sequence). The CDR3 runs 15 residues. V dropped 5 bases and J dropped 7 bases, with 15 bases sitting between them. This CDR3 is CASSRALMWNSPLHF. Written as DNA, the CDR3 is TGTGCCAGTAGTCGGGCATTAATGTGGAATTCACCCCTCCACTTT. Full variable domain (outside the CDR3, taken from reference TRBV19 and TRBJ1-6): DGGITQSPKYLFRKEGQNVTLSCEQNLNHDAMYWYRQDPGQGLRLIYYSQIVNDFQKGDIAEGYSVSREKKESFPLTVTSAQKNPTAFYLCASSRALMWNSPLHFGNGTRLTVT.

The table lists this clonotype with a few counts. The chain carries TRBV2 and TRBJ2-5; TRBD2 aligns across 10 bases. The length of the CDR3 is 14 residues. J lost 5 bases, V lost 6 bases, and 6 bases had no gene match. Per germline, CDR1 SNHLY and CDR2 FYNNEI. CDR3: CASSERGGSETQYF. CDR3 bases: TGTGCCAGCAGCGAGCGGGGGGGCTCGGAGACCCAGTACTTC.

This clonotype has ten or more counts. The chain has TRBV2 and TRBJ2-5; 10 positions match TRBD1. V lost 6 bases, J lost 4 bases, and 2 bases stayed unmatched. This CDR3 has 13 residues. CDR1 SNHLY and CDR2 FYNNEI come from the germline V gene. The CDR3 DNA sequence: TGTGCCAGCAGGAGGACAGGGGGAGAGACCCAGTACTTC. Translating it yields CASRRTGGETQYF.

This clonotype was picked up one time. The CDR3 protein is CASSEMARGLGEKLFF. CDR3 DNA sequence: TGCGCCAGCAGTGAGATGGCGAGGGGCCTTGGCGAAAAACTGTTTTTT. This chain links TRBV10-2 with TRBJ1-4; maybe TRBD1 (5 bases). There are 16 residues in the CDR3. Germline V CDR1 and CDR2: WSHSY, SAAADI. V was pared by 2 bases and J by 8 bases, with 18 bases between.

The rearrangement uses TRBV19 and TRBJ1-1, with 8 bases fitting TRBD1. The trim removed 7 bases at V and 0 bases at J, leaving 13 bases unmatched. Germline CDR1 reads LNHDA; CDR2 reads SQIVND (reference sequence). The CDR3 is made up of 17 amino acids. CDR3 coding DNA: TGTGCCAGTATCCCTCATAGAGGACAGGGACTGAACACTGAAGCTTTCTTT. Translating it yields CASIPHRGQGLNTEAFF.

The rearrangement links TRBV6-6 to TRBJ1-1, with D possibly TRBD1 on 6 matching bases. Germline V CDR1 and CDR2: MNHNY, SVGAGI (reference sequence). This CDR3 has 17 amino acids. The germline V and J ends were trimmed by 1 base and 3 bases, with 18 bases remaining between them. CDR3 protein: CASSYLTGTDKDTEAFF. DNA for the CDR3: TGTGCCAGCAGTTACTTAACAGGGACGGATAAGGACACTGAAGCTTTCTTT.

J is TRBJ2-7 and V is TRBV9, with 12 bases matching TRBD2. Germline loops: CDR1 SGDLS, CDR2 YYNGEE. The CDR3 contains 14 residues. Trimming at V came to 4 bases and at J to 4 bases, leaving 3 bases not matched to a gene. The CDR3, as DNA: TGTGCCAGCAGCCGAACTAGCGGGAGGTACGAGCAGTACGTC. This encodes CASSRTSGRYEQYV.

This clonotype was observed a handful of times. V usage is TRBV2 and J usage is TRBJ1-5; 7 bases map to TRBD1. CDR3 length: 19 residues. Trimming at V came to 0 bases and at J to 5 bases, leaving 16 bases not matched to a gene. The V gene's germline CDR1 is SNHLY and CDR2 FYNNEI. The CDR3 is CASSEAFFYPTGVDQPQHF. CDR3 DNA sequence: TGTGCCAGCAGTGAAGCTTTTTTCTACCCAACAGGGGTAGATCAGCCCCAGCATTTT.

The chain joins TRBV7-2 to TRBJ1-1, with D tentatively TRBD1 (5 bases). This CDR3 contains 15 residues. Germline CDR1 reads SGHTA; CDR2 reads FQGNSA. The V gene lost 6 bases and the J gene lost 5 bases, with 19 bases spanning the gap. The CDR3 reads CASSERWEGLTEAFF. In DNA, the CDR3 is TGTGCCAGCAGTGAAAGGTGGGAGGGGTTGACTGAAGCTTTCTTT.

The CDR3 here is CSVGQGKGEQYF. The DNA of the CDR3 is TGCAGCGTGGGACAGGGGAAGGGCGAGCAGTACTTC. The chain employs TRBV29-1 and TRBJ2-7; the match to TRBD1 covers 10 bases. J lost 6 bases, V lost 6 bases, and 5 bases had no gene match. Germline CDR1 and CDR2: SQVTM and ANQGSEA. CDR3 length equals 12 residues.

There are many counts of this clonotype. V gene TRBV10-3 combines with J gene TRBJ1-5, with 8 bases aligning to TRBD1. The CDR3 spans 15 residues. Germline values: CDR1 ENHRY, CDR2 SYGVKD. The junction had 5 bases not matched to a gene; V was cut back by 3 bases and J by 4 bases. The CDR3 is CAISDPRQGNQPQHF. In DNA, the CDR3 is TGTGCCATCAGTGATCCGCGACAGGGGAATCAGCCCCAGCATTTT.

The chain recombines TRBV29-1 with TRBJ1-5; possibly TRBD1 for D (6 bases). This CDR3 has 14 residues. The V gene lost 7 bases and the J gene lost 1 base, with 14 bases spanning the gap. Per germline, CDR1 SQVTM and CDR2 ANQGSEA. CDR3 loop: CSAWDIVSNQPQHF. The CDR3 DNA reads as TGCAGCGCTTGGGACATCGTAAGCAATCAGCCCCAGCATTTT.

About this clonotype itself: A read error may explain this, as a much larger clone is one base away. The CDR3 is CASSEYGPHEGLEQYF. CDR3 DNA sequence: TGTGCCAGCAGTGAATATGGACCCCACGAAGGGCTCGAGCAGTACTTC. The chain links TRBV25-1 to TRBJ2-7; D remains ambiguous. The CDR3 covers 16 residues. V was cut by 0 bases and J by 6 bases, with 18 bases left in between. Germline CDR1 MGHDK, CDR2 SYGVNS.

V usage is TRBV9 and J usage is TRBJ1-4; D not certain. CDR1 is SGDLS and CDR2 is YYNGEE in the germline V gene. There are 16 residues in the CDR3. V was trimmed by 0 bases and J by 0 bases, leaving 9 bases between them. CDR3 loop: CASSVASASTNEKLFF. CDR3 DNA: TGTGCCAGCAGCGTAGCGTCAGCCTCAACTAATGAAAAACTGTTTTTT. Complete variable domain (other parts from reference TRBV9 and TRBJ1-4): DSGVTQTPKHLITATGQRVTLRCSPRSGDLSVYWYQQSLDQGLQFLIQYYNGEERAKGNILERFSAQQFPDLHSELNLSSLELGDSALYFCASSVASASTNEKLFFGSGTQLSVL.

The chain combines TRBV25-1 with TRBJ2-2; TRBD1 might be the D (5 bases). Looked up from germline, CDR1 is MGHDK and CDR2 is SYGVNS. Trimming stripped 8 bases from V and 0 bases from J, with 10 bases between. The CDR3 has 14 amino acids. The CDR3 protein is CASVDSANTGELFF. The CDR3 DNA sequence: TGTGCCAGCGTTGACAGTGCGAACACCGGGGAGCTGTTTTTT.

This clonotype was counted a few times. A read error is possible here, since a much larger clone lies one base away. CDR3 sequence (DNA): TGCAGCGTTGTCTCTAGGGACACCGTGGGTGAAGCTTTCTTT. This gives the protein CSVVSRDTVGEAFF. The gene calls are TRBV29-1 and TRBJ1-1, with a tentative D call TRBD1 (6 bases). Germline V CDR1 and CDR2: SQVTM, ANQGSEA. Trimming removed 4 bases at V and 7 bases at J, with 19 bases between. This CDR3 is built from 14 residues.

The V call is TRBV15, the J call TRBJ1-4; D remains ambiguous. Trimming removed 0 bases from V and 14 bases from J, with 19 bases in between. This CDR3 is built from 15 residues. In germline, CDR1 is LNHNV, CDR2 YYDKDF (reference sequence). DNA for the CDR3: TGTGCCACCAGCAGAGATCTGACCCCGCCTGGAAAGCTGTTTTTT. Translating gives CATSRDLTPPGKLFF.

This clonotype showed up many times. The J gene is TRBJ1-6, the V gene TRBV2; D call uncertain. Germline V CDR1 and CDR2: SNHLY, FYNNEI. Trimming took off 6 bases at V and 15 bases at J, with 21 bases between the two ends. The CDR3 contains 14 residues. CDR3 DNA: TGTGCCAGCAGGCCCAACGACTGGGCCCAGCGCCTCCACTTT. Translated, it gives CASRPNDWAQRLHF.

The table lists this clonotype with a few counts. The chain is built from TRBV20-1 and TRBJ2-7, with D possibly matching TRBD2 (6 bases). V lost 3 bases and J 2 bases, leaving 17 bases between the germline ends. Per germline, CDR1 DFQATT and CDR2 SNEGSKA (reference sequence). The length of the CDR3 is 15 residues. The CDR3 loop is CSASGGGVLTYEQYF. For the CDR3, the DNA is TGCAGTGCTAGTGGGGGAGGAGTATTGACCTACGAGCAGTACTTC.

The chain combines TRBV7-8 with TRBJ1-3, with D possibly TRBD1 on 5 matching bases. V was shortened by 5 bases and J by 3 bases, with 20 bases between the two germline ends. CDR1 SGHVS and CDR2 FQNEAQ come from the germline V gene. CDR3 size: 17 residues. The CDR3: CASSQVRGHGDGNTIYF. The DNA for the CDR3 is TGTGCCAGCAGCCAAGTAAGGGGCCACGGAGATGGAAACACCATATATTTT.

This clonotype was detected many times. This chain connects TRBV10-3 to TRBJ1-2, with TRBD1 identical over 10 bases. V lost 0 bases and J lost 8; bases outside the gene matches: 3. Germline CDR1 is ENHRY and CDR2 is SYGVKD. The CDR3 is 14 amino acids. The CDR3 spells CAISESRTGGGYTF. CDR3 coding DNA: TGTGCCATCAGTGAGTCCAGGACAGGGGGAGGCTACACCTTC.

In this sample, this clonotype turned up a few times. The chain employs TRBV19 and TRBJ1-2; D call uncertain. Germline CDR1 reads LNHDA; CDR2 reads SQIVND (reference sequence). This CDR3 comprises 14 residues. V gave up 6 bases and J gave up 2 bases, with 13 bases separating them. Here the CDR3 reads CASSRYGENYGYTF. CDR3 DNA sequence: TGTGCCAGTAGCCGATATGGGGAAAACTATGGCTACACCTTC.

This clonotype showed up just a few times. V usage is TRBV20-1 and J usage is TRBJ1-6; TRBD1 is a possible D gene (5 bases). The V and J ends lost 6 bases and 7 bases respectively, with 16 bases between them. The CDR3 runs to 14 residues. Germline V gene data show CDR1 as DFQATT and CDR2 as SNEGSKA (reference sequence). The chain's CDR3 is CSAPGPEKNSPLHF. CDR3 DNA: TGCAGTGCACCGGGACCGGAAAAAAATTCACCCCTCCACTTT.

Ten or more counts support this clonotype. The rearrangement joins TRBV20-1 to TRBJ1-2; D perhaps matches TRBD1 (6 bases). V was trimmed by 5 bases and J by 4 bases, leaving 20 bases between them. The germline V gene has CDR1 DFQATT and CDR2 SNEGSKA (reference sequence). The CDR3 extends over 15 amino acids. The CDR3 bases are TGCAGTGCTCTGCGACAGGACGAGACTTTCTATGGCTACACCTTC. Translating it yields CSALRQDETFYGYTF.

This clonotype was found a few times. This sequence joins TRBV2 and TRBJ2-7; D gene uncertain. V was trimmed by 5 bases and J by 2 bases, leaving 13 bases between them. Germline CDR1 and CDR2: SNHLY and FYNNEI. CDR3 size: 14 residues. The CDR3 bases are TGTGCCAGCAGTTTCACGGGCTCCACCTACGAGCAGTACTTC. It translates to CASSFTGSTYEQYF.

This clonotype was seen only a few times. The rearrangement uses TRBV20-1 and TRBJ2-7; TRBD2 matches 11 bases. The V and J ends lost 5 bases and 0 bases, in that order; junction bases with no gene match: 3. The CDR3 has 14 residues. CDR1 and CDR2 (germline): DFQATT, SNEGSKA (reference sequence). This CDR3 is CSARTSGSSYEQYF. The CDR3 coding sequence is TGCAGTGCTCGTACTAGCGGGAGCTCCTACGAGCAGTACTTC.

For the CDR3, the DNA is TGTGCCAGCAGTACAGGGTCGGAAGAGCAGTACTTC. This translates into CASSTGSEEQYF. The chain recombines TRBV6-5 with TRBJ2-7; D is possibly TRBD1 (6 bases). Trimming shortened V by 5 bases and J by 7 bases, and 12 bases separated the two germline ends. Germline CDR1 reads MNHEY; CDR2 reads SVGAGI. The CDR3 extends over 12 amino acids.